The rows below give T cell receptor beta chains drawn from one sample of a study of CXCR3-negative and CXCR3-positive naive CD8 T cells. Reanalyzing the 5' RACE reads, TCRdb keeps one entry per CDR3 protein, without DNA. The sample totals roughly 56,000 distinct CDR3 sequences; its top ten clones hold more than 0.35%. The sample consisted of naive CXCR3- CD8+ T cells from blood. The receptors derive from a human donor in good health. Some clones in this sample may be carry-over from other donors' samples. CDR3s include the opening cysteine and the closing phenylalanine or tryptophan. Rows give clone size only sometimes, using once, few, many, or a class for an expanded clone.

size	V	J	CDR3
NA	TRBV7-9	TRBJ1-1	CASSLGSESEAFF
NA	TRBV7-9	TRBJ2-1	CASSSTTGTGPVDEQFF
NA	TRBV29-1	TRBJ1-2	CSVELWEGTDYGYTF
NA	TRBV4-3	TRBJ2-5	CASSQRWRDVQETQYF
NA	TRBV6-1	TRBJ2-1	CASSERGGGRYNEQFF
NA	TRBV27	TRBJ2-7	CASSIDQGTDEQYF
NA	TRBV29-1	TRBJ1-2	CSVEDFDSNYGYTF
NA	TRBV20-1	TRBJ1-2	CSARDSDRSDGYTF
NA	TRBV7-6	TRBJ2-1	CASSPSPADEQFF
NA	TRBV27	TRBJ2-7	CASSFRTSGSGYEQYF
NA	TRBV28	TRBJ1-5	CASSPVDSNQPQHF
NA	TRBV6-5	TRBJ1-1	CASSLPPGDFTEAFF
NA	TRBV7-6	TRBJ2-5	CASSFAQETQYF
NA	TRBV6-6	TRBJ1-5	CASSYSNLHSDQPQHF
NA	TRBV28	TRBJ1-2	CASSLPAGQRYYGYTF
medium-sized	TRBV7-6	TRBJ2-5	CASSSTGETHPQETQYF
NA	TRBV29-1	TRBJ1-1	CSDRAGDTEAFF
NA	TRBV28	TRBJ2-2	CASSLPGGLNTGELFF
NA	TRBV12-3/TRBV12-4	TRBJ2-5	CASRTGTKEETQYF
NA	TRBV5-6	TRBJ1-3	CASSPIGTGDGISGNTIYF
NA	TRBV20-1	TRBJ1-1	CSARPVGGWDTEAFF
NA	TRBV29-1	TRBJ2-1	CSVEDSSSGGAWDEQFF
NA	TRBV7-9	TRBJ2-3	CASSLGWDTQYF
NA	TRBV4-1	TRBJ2-7	CASSQAGRPHYEQYF
NA	TRBV7-9	TRBJ1-2	CATPSSDGYTF
NA	TRBV29-1	TRBJ2-2	CSVSVTGELFF
NA	TRBV7-9	TRBJ1-6	CASSLAAQTMRLHF
NA	TRBV7-9	TRBJ1-2	CASSLSNRDGYTF
medium-sized	TRBV29-1	TRBJ2-1	CSAFPGGPHGTEYNEQFF
NA	TRBV20-1	TRBJ2-7	CSARDRDRVGHASYEQYF
NA	TRBV3-1	TRBJ2-7	CASSQDIGQVYEQYF
NA	TRBV20-1	TRBJ1-2	CSARDSARSYGYTF
NA	TRBV29-1	TRBJ2-5	CSARGNQETQYF
NA	TRBV5-1	TRBJ2-1	CASSSGTGGGYNEQFF
NA	TRBV29-1	TRBJ2-3	CSVEAPFRGRTDTQYF
NA	TRBV5-1	TRBJ2-5	CASSFGDSRQETQYF
NA	TRBV4-3	TRBJ1-2	CASSQGGTTYGYTF
NA	TRBV7-9	TRBJ2-1	CASSPRSSGGAYNEQFF
NA	TRBV29-1	TRBJ2-5	CSVEGGTLQETQYF
NA	TRBV7-2	TRBJ2-7	CASSLPPGLDSYEQYF
NA	TRBV12-3/TRBV12-4	TRBJ2-1	CASTLTTGPSYNEQFF
NA	TRBV7-2	TRBJ2-7	CASSSESLGYEQYF
NA	TRBV12-3/TRBV12-4	TRBJ1-2	CASSLAGGHVYGYTF
NA	TRBV14	TRBJ2-5	CASSQERGWETQYF
NA	TRBV20-1	TRBJ2-7	CSARDLGTGDSYEQYF
NA	TRBV20-1	TRBJ1-5	CSARDGQGVRSNQPQHF
NA	TRBV6-2/TRBV6-3	TRBJ2-5	CASSFRTSRETQYF
NA	TRBV19	TRBJ1-1	CASSTAADRETQTEAFF
NA	TRBV27	TRBJ2-7	CASSLSGQGIYEQYF
NA	TRBV5-1	TRBJ1-2	CASSLDPVQGRNYGYTF
NA	TRBV11-3	TRBJ2-2	CASSTQGKNTGELFF
NA	TRBV4-3	TRBJ1-2	CASSQDRQGGYGYTF
NA	TRBV6-4	TRBJ2-3	CASSDTSGGADTQYF
NA	TRBV7-9	TRBJ2-2	CASSFPGQTNTGELFF
NA	TRBV25-1	TRBJ1-5	CASSAAGVSNQPQHF
NA	TRBV6-4	TRBJ2-4	CASSDDHIQYF
NA	TRBV4-3	TRBJ2-1	CASSQDPSGAYNEQFF
NA	TRBV5-1	TRBJ1-1	CASSFTGLNTEAFF
NA	TRBV14	TRBJ2-7	CASSQGHTTYEQYF
NA	TRBV4-3	TRBJ1-1	CASSLGQGARNTEAFF